This T cell receptor (beta chain) was captured in a study of T-cell reconstitution after alpha-beta-depleted transplantation in children. Points from the study as a whole: Where some patients showed high TCRbeta diversity at day 60, it came from recipient T cells and thymic progenitors that had survived. The main origin of T-cell counts and diversity one year after transplant was newly produced T cells. About two months after transplant, alpha-beta T cells reportedly came from several hundred expanded graft clones.

This clonotype was seen ten or more times. Its antigen is not known. This CDR3 spans 17 amino acids. V was pared by 0 bases and J by 2 bases, with 5 bases of the junction left unmatched. CDR1 and CDR2 (germline): SGHRS, YFSETQ. TCRbeta library construction was performed incorporating unique molecular identifiers. One entry per CDR3 protein results from TCRdb running MiXCR on the PCR reads. The sample shows 900,000 or so distinct CDR3 sequences, around 15% of them seen only once. The source was PBMCs, mostly from graft donor cells, collected 360 days after TCRalphabeta/CD19-depleted stem cell transplant. This chain links TRBV5-1 with TRBJ2-2; TRBD1 agrees at 9 bases. This clonotype originated in a male patient younger than 18 who had a stem cell transplant for acute lymphoblastic leukemia, so the T cells may come from the graft donor. The chain's CDR3 is CASSLGWTGVNTGELFF. The DNA for the CDR3 is TGCGCCAGCAGCTTGGGATGGACAGGGGTAAACACCGGGGAGCTGTTTTTT.